The 5 T cell receptor beta chains listed next were all sequenced from one sample in a study of T cell responses to AZD1222 COVID-19 vaccine. Repertoires were generated with immunoSEQ multiplex PCR, while TCRdb's copy carries only in-frame clones and drops some. Of 60,000 to 100,000 clones in the sample, about 92% are singletons; the top ten hold 6% to 8.5%. The specimen was peripheral blood, collected on day 0 of MenACWY control vaccination. Every receptor here comes from an adult in good health.

The chain combines TRBV9 with TRBJ2-5, with 10 bases that match TRBD2. The CDR3 is 19 amino acids. Losses at the gene ends were 3 bases for V and 1 base for J; bases not matched to a gene: 15. CDR1 is SGDLS, CDR2 YYNGEE, per germline. The CDR3 DNA reads as TGTGCCAGCAGCGGTGGGAACCCTCAAGCGGGAGGGGGCCAAGAGACCCAGTACTTC. Translated, it gives CASSGGNPQAGGGQETQYF.

The chain has TRBV5-1 and TRBJ2-5; 9 nucleotides align to TRBD1. Germline CDR1 and CDR2: SGHRS and YFSETQ. This CDR3 comprises 15 residues. The V and J ends lost 3 bases and 3 bases, in that order; junction bases with no gene match: 6. As DNA, the CDR3 is TGCGCCAGCAGCTCAATGGGACAGGGAGAAGAGACCCAGTACTTC. Encoded protein: CASSSMGQGEETQYF.

V gene TRBV5-4 combines with J gene TRBJ2-3; 7 positions agree with TRBD2. The germline gives CDR1 SGHNT, CDR2 YYREEE (reference sequence). The CDR3 totals 13 residues. The trim removed 9 bases at V and 0 bases at J, leaving 4 bases unmatched. CDR3 sequence reads: CAIMGGSTDTQYF. In DNA, the CDR3 is TGTGCCATCATGGGGGGGAGCACAGATACGCAGTATTTT.

The chain carries TRBV2 and TRBJ2-3, with 7 bases fitting TRBD2. Germline values: CDR1 SNHLY, CDR2 FYNNEI. The V segment lost 8 bases and the J segment 0 bases; nucleotides outside the gene matches: 11. There are 16 residues in the CDR3. The CDR3 region has the DNA TGTGCCAGCGGGAGAGGTTGGGGGGGAAGCACAGATACGCAGTATTTT. Translating gives CASGRGWGGSTDTQYF.

V usage is TRBV3-1 (or the pseudogene TRBV3-2) and J usage is TRBJ1-2; TRBD1 matches at 8 bases. Looked up from germline, CDR1 is LGHDT and CDR2 is YNNKEL (reference sequence). CDR3 length equals 14 residues. V lost 1 base, J lost 4 bases, and 2 bases stayed unmatched. This CDR3 reads CASSQAGQGYGYTF. The CDR3 coding sequence is TGTGCCAGCAGCCAAGCCGGACAGGGCTATGGCTACACCTTC.